These 11 T cell receptor beta chains originate from one sample sequenced in a study of cytomegalovirus exposure and HLA in healthy donors. 13 Jbeta primers and 60 Vbeta primers were used for the PCR. Clones were sequenced by immunoSEQ multiplex PCR, and TCRdb holds only the in-frame ones, with some missing. This sample has approximately 110,000 clones, with about 78% found just once. Sequenced: PBMCs. These receptors were obtained from a man younger than 40 in good health and CMV-seronegative.

The chain uses TRBV11-3 and TRBJ1-1; a possible D gene is TRBD1 (6 bases). This CDR3 region has 13 residues. With 6 bases removed from V and 1 base from J, the gap between germline ends came to 9 bases. The germline gives CDR1 SGHNT, CDR2 YENEEA. Here the CDR3 reads CASSEGGNTEAFF. For the CDR3, the DNA is TGTGCCAGCAGTGAAGGGGGGAACACTGAAGCTTTCTTT. The full variable domain, completed using reference TRBV11-3 and TRBJ1-1, is EAGVVQSPRYKIIEKKQPVAFWCNPISGHNTLYWYLQNLGQGPELLIRYENEEAVDDSQLPKDRFSAERLKGVDSTLKIQPAELGDSAVYLCASSEGGNTEAFFGQGTRLTVV.

The V gene is TRBV23-1, the J gene TRBJ1-2, with a possible D match to TRBD1 (6 bases). TRBV23-1 is noted as an ORF with a role that remains uncertain. The ends were cut back, 2 bases at V and 7 bases at J, with 23 bases in the middle. The CDR3 contains 17 residues. CDR3 nucleotide sequence: TGCGCCAGCAGTCAACTACCGAGAACCCATGGACAGTCTGGCTACACCTTC. Encoded protein: CASSQLPRTHGQSGYTF.

This clone was detected only once. The chain links TRBV19 to TRBJ1-4, with D possibly TRBD1 on 6 matching bases. This CDR3 spans 13 amino acids. Trimming cost V 7 bases and J 10 bases, with 16 bases left between them. Per the germline V gene, CDR1 is LNHDA and CDR2 is SQIVND (reference sequence). The CDR3 loop is CASTSQGKRKLFF. The CDR3 DNA follows: TGTGCCAGTACTTCCCAGGGGAAACGAAAACTGTTTTTT. Drawing the rest from reference TRBV19 and TRBJ1-4, the complete variable domain is DGGITQSPKYLFRKEGQNVTLSCEQNLNHDAMYWYRQDPGQGLRLIYYSQIVNDFQKGDIAEGYSVSREKKESFPLTVTSAQKNPTAFYLCASTSQGKRKLFFGSGTQLSVL.

The chain uses TRBV7-2 and TRBJ1-1, with a tentative D call TRBD1 (6 bases). The germline V and J ends were trimmed by 4 bases and 0 bases, with 12 bases remaining between them. The V gene's germline CDR1 is SGHTA and CDR2 FQGNSA. The CDR3 length is 15 residues. The DNA for the CDR3 is TGTGCCAGCAGCTGGGAGGGGGGGCTGAACACTGAAGCTTTCTTT. Protein product: CASSWEGGLNTEAFF.

V usage is TRBV2 and J usage is TRBJ2-2; D perhaps matches TRBD1 (5 bases). From germline, CDR1 is SNHLY and CDR2 FYNNEI. Trimming took 8 bases from V and 1 from J, leaving 11 bases between them. The CDR3 consists of 14 residues. The CDR3 DNA reads as TGTGCCAGCGCAAAAGGACAGAACACCGGGGAGCTGTTTTTT. It codes for CASAKGQNTGELFF.

The rearrangement links TRBV5-4 to TRBJ1-3, with a weak D call TRBD1 (5 bases). Per germline, CDR1 SGHNT and CDR2 YYREEE (reference sequence). This CDR3 has 16 residues. V was clipped by 4 bases and J by 0 bases, with 14 bases between them. Written as DNA, the CDR3 is TGTGCCAGCAGCCCGGCCGGCGGGGCCTCTGGAAACACCATATATTTT. As protein: CASSPAGGASGNTIYF.

The V gene is TRBV10-3, the J gene TRBJ2-3; 8 nucleotides line up with TRBD2. Germline CDR1 is ENHRY and CDR2 is SYGVKD. Trimming took 2 bases from V and 7 from J; bases not matched to a gene: 8. The CDR3 is 15 amino acids. In nucleotides, the CDR3 is TGTGCCATCAGTGAGACTAGCGGAAGTTTAAATACGCAGTATTTT. It specifies CAISETSGSLNTQYF.

As concerns this clone: One junction end disagrees with the germline gene, perhaps due to a read error. The V and J genes are TRBV7-7 and TRBJ2-5; TRBD2 matches 13 bases. Germline V gene data show CDR1 as SSHAT and CDR2 as FNYEAQ (reference sequence). This CDR3 comprises 18 residues. This CDR3 is CASSSGTSGDLNIETQYF. Written as DNA, the CDR3 is TGTGCTAGCAGCTCCGGGACTAGCGGGGATTTGAACATAGAGACCCAGTACTTC.

Points on this clone: The identical CDR3 is also encoded by other nucleotide sequences in the sample. The chain joins TRBV5-1 to TRBJ2-1, with D uncertain. The germline V and J ends were trimmed by 0 bases and 0 bases, with 13 bases remaining between them. The CDR3 is made up of 17 amino acids. Per germline, CDR1 SGHRS and CDR2 YFSETQ. As DNA, the CDR3 is TGCGCCAGCAGCTTGGTGGCAGGTTTGAGCTCCTACAATGAGCAGTTCTTC. Its translation: CASSLVAGLSSYNEQFF.

This sequence joins TRBV7-8 and TRBJ2-7; D possibly corresponds to TRBD2 (6 bases). Germline values: CDR1 SGHVS, CDR2 FQNEAQ. V lost 1 base to trimming and J lost 2 bases, with 9 bases between them. The CDR3 runs 14 residues. The CDR3 DNA reads TGTGCCAGCAGCTTAGGGGCGGGACCCTACGAGCAGTACTTC. The encoded protein is CASSLGAGPYEQYF. The variable domain in full, completed from reference TRBV7-8 and TRBJ2-7, reads GAGVSQSPRYKVAKRGQDVALRCDPISGHVSLFWYQQALGQGPEFLTYFQNEAQLDKSGLPSDRFFAERPEGSVSTLKIQRTQQEDSAVYLCASSLGAGPYEQYFGPGTRLTVT.

The genes are TRBV5-6 and TRBJ1-5; 7 nucleotides line up with TRBD1. The CDR3 has 15 residues. CDR1 and CDR2 from the germline V gene are SGHDT and YYEEEE. With V trimmed by 4 bases and J by 5 bases, 9 bases remained unmatched. CDR3 sequence reads: CASSTDRKRDQPQHF. The CDR3 DNA reads TGTGCCAGCAGCACGGACAGGAAGAGGGATCAGCCCCAGCATTTT.